Following are 7 T cell receptor beta chains from one sample sequenced in a study of PD-1 blockade in classical Hodgkin lymphoma. Each of the patients experienced relapse following autologous stem cell transplantation, and their brentuximab vedotin exposure differed. Sequencing used immunoSEQ multiplex PCR; TCRdb keeps in-frame clones, though not all of them. Altogether about 46,000 clones are present, roughly 75% being singletons, with the ten largest covering roughly 20%. Sample: peripheral blood mononuclear cells (PBMCs), taken before the second cycle of nivolumab. Receptors were obtained from a human donor with classical Hodgkin lymphoma.

The chain employs TRBV9 and TRBJ2-7, with 7 positions matching TRBD1. Germline V CDR1 and CDR2: SGDLS, YYNGEE. With V trimmed by 3 bases and J by 3 bases, 3 bases remained unmatched. The CDR3 runs 13 residues. The CDR3 DNA reads TGTGCCAGCAGCGAGGGGGCAGGCTACGAGCAGTACTTC. Its translation is CASSEGAGYEQYF.

The CDR3 DNA reads TGCGCCAGCAGTGAACCCGGGACAGACTACGAGCAGTACTTC. Translated: CASSEPGTDYEQYF. The chain is built from TRBV10-2 and TRBJ2-7, with 7 nucleotides matching TRBD1. Germline V CDR1 and CDR2: WSHSY, SAAADI. The CDR3 runs to 14 residues. V lost 3 bases to trimming and J lost 3 bases; unmatched junction nucleotides: 5.

The chain employs TRBV28 and TRBJ2-7; D ambiguous. The CDR3 extends over 12 amino acids. Germline values: CDR1 MDHEN, CDR2 SYDVKM. The germline V and J ends were trimmed by 3 bases and 3 bases, with 6 bases remaining between them. This CDR3 is CASSLMGYEQYF. The CDR3 DNA sequence: TGTGCCAGCAGTTTGATGGGCTACGAGCAGTACTTC.

The chain combines TRBV6-5 with TRBJ2-1, with 8 bases fitting TRBD2. Germline V gives CDR1 MNHEY, CDR2 SVGAGI. CDR3 length: 15 residues. J lost 2 bases, V lost 2 bases, and 2 bases had no gene match. The CDR3 loop reads CASSYQAGAYNEQFF. CDR3 nucleotides: TGTGCCAGCAGTTACCAAGCGGGGGCCTACAATGAGCAGTTCTTC.

V and J are TRBV5-1 and TRBJ1-1, with 12 positions matching TRBD1. Germline V CDR1 and CDR2: SGHRS, YFSETQ. V shed 4 bases, J shed 4 bases, and the junction held 5 bases outside the gene matches. This CDR3 has 15 amino acids. The CDR3 nucleotides are TGCGCCAGCAGCCTGGGACAGGGGGCAACCACTGAAGCTTTCTTT. Its translation is CASSLGQGATTEAFF.

The chain uses TRBV6-4 and TRBJ1-2, with 9 bases fitting TRBD1. Germline-derived CDR1 and CDR2 are MRHNA and SNTAGT. The V and J ends lost 2 bases and 6 bases, in that order; junction bases with no gene match: 4. The CDR3 covers 14 residues. CDR3 amino acids: CASSDTGGADGYTF. The CDR3 region has the DNA TGTGCCAGCAGTGACACAGGGGGCGCGGATGGCTACACCTTC.

This clone has a handful of counts. The genes are TRBV5-8 and TRBJ1-6, with D uncertain. Germline V gives CDR1 SGHTS, CDR2 YDEGEE. Trimming took 1 base from V and 2 from J, leaving 10 bases between them. CDR3 length: 16 amino acids. The CDR3 sequence: CASSLTAAAYNSPLHF. The DNA of the CDR3 is TGTGCCAGCAGCTTGACGGCGGCAGCCTATAATTCACCCCTCCACTTT.